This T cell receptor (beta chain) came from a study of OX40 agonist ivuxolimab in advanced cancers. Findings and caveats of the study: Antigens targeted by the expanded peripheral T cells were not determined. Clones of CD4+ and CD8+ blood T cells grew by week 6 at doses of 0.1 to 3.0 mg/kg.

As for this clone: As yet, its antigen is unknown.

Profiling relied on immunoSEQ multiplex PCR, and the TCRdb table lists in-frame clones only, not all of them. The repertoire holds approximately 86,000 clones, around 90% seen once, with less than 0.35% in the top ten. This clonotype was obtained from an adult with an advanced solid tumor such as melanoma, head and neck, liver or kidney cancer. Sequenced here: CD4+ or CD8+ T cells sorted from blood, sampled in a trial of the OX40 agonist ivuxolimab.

The CDR3: CATSRDGQGGEKLFF. In DNA, the CDR3 is TGTGCCACCAGCAGAGATGGGCAGGGAGGTGAAAAACTGTTTTTT. The chain has TRBV15 and TRBJ1-4, with D maybe TRBD1 (5 bases). The length of the CDR3 is 15 residues. Germline CDR1 reads LNHNV; CDR2 reads YYDKDF (reference sequence). Trimming removed 0 bases from V and 7 bases from J, with 12 bases in between.